These 14 T cell receptor beta chains were sequenced from one sample in a study of T cell responses to AZD1222 COVID-19 vaccine. Some clones are missing from TCRdb's copy, which holds only in-frame ones; the method was immunoSEQ multiplex PCR. The table has about 97,000 clones, around nine tenths seen once. Specimen: peripheral blood, collected on day 0 of AZD1222 vaccination. Every receptor here comes from an adult in good health.

This chain connects TRBV27 to TRBJ2-1; D uncertain. The CDR3 consists of 11 residues. Trimming removed 6 bases from V and 4 bases from J, with 4 bases in between. CDR1 is MNHEY and CDR2 is SMNVEV in the germline V gene (reference sequence). CDR3 region: CASRGYNEQFF. CDR3 DNA sequence: TGTGCCAGCAGGGGATACAATGAGCAGTTCTTC.

The chain combines TRBV3-1 (or the pseudogene TRBV3-2) with TRBJ1-1; D possibly corresponds to TRBD1 (5 bases). CDR3 size: 14 residues. The V and J ends lost 0 bases and 7 bases respectively, with 12 bases between them. Germline V gene lookup returns CDR1 LGHDT and CDR2 YNNKEL (reference sequence). The CDR3 nucleotides read TGTGCCAGCAGCCAAGACGGCTTAGGGGATGAAGCTTTCTTT. It is translated as CASSQDGLGDEAFF.

The CDR3 DNA is TGTGCCAGCAGTTCTAACGCCGGGACAGGGTTTAAAAAACTGTTTTTT. Translating it yields CASSSNAGTGFKKLFF. The chain is built from TRBV6-5 and TRBJ1-4; 9 bases fit TRBD1. There are 16 residues in the CDR3. The germline CDR1 and CDR2 sequences are MNHEY and SVGAGI. The V segment lost 4 bases and the J segment 9 bases; nucleotides outside the gene matches: 12.

This clone was observed a single time. This rearrangement joins TRBV27 to TRBJ2-7; D may be TRBD2 (6 bases). The CDR3 runs 15 residues. Germline assignment: CDR1 MNHEY and CDR2 SMNVEV (reference sequence). V was pared by 6 bases and J by 3 bases, with 18 bases between. CDR3 nucleotide sequence: TGTGCCAGCAGCCCCCAGAATAGCGGAGACTACGAGCAGTACTTC. Protein product: CASSPQNSGDYEQYF.

CDR3 DNA sequence: TGCGCCAGCAGCTTTTCAGGGGGGGAGCAGTACTTC. Residues: CASSFSGGEQYF. The V and J genes are TRBV5-1 and TRBJ2-7; possible D gene TRBD1, 7 bases. Germline V CDR1 and CDR2: SGHRS, YFSETQ. V shed 2 bases and J shed 7 bases, with 10 bases lying between them. The CDR3 is 12 residues long.

The chain has TRBV28 and TRBJ1-5; TRBD1 matches at 8 bases. The CDR3 is 14 residues long. The junction had 15 bases not matched to a gene; V was cut back by 9 bases and J by 11 bases. The germline V gene encodes CDR1 MDHEN and CDR2 SYDVKM. This CDR3 is CASITTGAVGAQHF. The CDR3 DNA reads TGTGCCAGTATCACGACAGGGGCCGTGGGGGCCCAGCATTTT.

The chain uses TRBV7-2 and TRBJ1-2, with D hard to call. The germline gives CDR1 SGHTA, CDR2 FQGNSA. V was pared by 4 bases and J by 8 bases, with 20 bases between. The CDR3 contains 15 residues. CDR3 bases: TGTGCCAGCAGCTCGTGGGCCCGTCCAGAGGAGGGCTACACCTTC. This codes for CASSSWARPEEGYTF.

The rearrangement joins TRBV14 to TRBJ1-2; D uncertain. CDR1 and CDR2 (germline): SGHDN, FVKESK. This CDR3 has 12 residues. V lost 1 base to trimming and J lost 5 bases, with 5 bases between them. For the CDR3, the DNA is TGTGCCAGCAGCCAAGGCGGGTATGGCTACACCTTC. Protein: CASSQGGYGYTF. Filled out from reference TRBV14 and TRBJ1-2, the complete variable domain reads EAGVTQFPSHSVIEKGQTVTLRCDPISGHDNLYWYRRVMGKEIKFLLHFVKESKQDESGMPNNRFLAERTGGTYSTLKVQPAELEDSGVYFCASSQGGYGYTFGSGTRLTVV.

Details on this clone: The sample holds other DNA sequences that translate to the same CDR3. The V and J genes are TRBV27 and TRBJ2-3, with no clear D. CDR1 MNHEY and CDR2 SMNVEV come from the germline V gene (reference sequence). V lost 5 bases to trimming and J lost 1 base, with 7 bases between them. CDR3 length: 13 residues. CDR3 protein: CASSLTRTDTQYF. CDR3 nucleotides: TGTGCCAGCAGTCTCACCCGCACAGATACGCAGTATTTT.

This chain joins TRBV7-9 and TRBJ2-2, with TRBD2 identical over 11 bases. Germline loops: CDR1 SEHNR, CDR2 FQNEAQ (reference sequence). There are 16 residues in the CDR3. The J segment lost 3 bases and the V segment lost 2 bases, leaving 2 bases of the junction unmatched. CDR3 sequence: CASSLRSGGDTGELFF. The CDR3 nucleotides read TGTGCCAGCAGCTTACGTAGCGGGGGGGACACCGGGGAGCTGTTTTTT.

The chain recombines TRBV11-1 with TRBJ1-1; 7 bases match TRBD1. The CDR3 extends over 14 amino acids. CDR1 and CDR2 (germline): SGHAT, FQDESV (reference sequence). Trimming removed 5 bases from V and 2 bases from J; junction bases left unmatched: 5. The CDR3 DNA follows: TGTGCCAGCAGCAAGACAGGGTTCAACACTGAAGCTTTCTTT. This translates into CASSKTGFNTEAFF.

The V gene is TRBV4-2, the J gene TRBJ2-1; 13 nucleotides match TRBD2. CDR3 length: 17 amino acids. The trim removed 3 bases at V and 6 bases at J, leaving 8 bases unmatched. From germline, CDR1 is LGHNA and CDR2 YNFKEQ. The CDR3: CASSQATSGGYANEQFF. In DNA, the CDR3 is TGTGCCAGCAGCCAGGCGACTAGCGGGGGGTACGCCAATGAGCAGTTCTTC.

V is TRBV18 and J is TRBJ1-1, with TRBD1 identical over 8 bases. This CDR3 has 16 residues. Trimming at V came to 5 bases and at J to 4 bases, leaving 12 bases not matched to a gene. The V gene's germline CDR1 is KGHSH and CDR2 LQKENI. The CDR3 DNA follows: TGTGCCAGCTCATCATTGGGACAGGCAGGGGCCACTGAAGCTTTCTTT. It encodes CASSSLGQAGATEAFF.

The chain uses TRBV5-6 and TRBJ1-1, with D unresolved. The length of the CDR3 is 13 residues. Germline values: CDR1 SGHDT, CDR2 YYEEEE. Trimming shortened V by 2 bases and J by 7 bases, and 12 bases separated the two germline ends. CDR3 in DNA: TGTGCCAGCAGCTTTGGCGGAGACGGTGAAGCTTTCTTT. This sequence encodes CASSFGGDGEAFF.